This T cell receptor beta chain was sequenced in a study of T cells in Graves' hyperthyroidism and ophthalmopathy. Study-level background: Peripheral blood was obtained at initial diagnosis, preceding any treatment.

In the case of this clonotype: The target antigen is unknown.

The investigators amplified TCR beta CDR3 regions from RNA transcripts. The TCR CDR3 first-round RT-PCR relied on the HTBI primer set. TCRdb analysed the multiplex PCR reads with MiXCR anew, one entry per CDR3 protein. Among roughly 350,000 distinct CDR3 sequences listed, approximately 15% were seen once. Regarding the study as a whole: Most expanded thyroid clonotypes above 0.001 also appeared in blood. It was a median roughly six months before onset that the model predicted ophthalmopathy.

Each diagnosis drew on symptoms, thyroxine, TRAb, thyroid ultrasound and orbital computed tomography findings. CDR1 is DFQATT and CDR2 is SNEGSKA in the germline V gene (reference sequence). The CDR3 loop spans 13 amino acids. V dropped 6 bases and J dropped 5 bases, with 15 bases sitting between them. The receptor was derived from a woman in her twenties or thirties with Graves' ophthalmopathy. The sequenced sample was blood. The rearrangement links TRBV20-1 to TRBJ2-3; maybe TRBD1 (7 bases). CDR3 sequence: CSAPPGGLDTQYF. The CDR3 nucleotides read TGCAGTGCGCCCCCAGGGGGGCTAGATACGCAGTATTTT.